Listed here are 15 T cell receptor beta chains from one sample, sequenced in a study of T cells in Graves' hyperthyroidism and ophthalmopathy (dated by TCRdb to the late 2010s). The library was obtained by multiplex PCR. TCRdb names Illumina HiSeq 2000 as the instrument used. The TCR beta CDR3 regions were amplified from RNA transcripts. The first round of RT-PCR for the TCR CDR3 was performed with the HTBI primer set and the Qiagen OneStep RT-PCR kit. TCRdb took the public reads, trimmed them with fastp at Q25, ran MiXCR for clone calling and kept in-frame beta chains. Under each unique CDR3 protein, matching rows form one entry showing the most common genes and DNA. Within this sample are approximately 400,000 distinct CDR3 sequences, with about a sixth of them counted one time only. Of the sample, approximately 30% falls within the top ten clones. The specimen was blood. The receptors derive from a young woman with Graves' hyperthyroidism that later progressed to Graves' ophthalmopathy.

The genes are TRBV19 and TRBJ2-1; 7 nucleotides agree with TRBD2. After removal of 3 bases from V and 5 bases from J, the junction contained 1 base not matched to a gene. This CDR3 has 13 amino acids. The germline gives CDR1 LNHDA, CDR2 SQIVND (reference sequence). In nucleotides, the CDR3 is TGTGCCAGTAGTATCCTAGCGGACAATGAGCAGTTCTTC. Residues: CASSILADNEQFF.

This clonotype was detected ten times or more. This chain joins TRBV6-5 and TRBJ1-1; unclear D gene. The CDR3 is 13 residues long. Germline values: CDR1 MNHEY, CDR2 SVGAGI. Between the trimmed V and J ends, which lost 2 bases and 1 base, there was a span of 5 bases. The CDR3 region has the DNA TGTGCCAGCAGTTACGGGGAGAACACTGAAGCTTTCTTT. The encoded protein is CASSYGENTEAFF.

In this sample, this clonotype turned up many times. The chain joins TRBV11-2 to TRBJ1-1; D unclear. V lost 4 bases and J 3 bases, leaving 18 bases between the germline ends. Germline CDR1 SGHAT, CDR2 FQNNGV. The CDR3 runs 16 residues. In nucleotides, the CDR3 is TGTGCCAGCAGCTCACCCGGTTGGCAGGCGGACACTGAAGCTTTCTTT. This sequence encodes CASSSPGWQADTEAFF. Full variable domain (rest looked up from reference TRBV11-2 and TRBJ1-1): EAGVAQSPRYKIIEKRQSVAFWCNPISGHATLYWYQQILGQGPKLLIQFQNNGVVDDSQLPKDRFSAERLKGVDSTLKIQPAKLEDSAVYLCASSSPGWQADTEAFFGQGTRLTVV.

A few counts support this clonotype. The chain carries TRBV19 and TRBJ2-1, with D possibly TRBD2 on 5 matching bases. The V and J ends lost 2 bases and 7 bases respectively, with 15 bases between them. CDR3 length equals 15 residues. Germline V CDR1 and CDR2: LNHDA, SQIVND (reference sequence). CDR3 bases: TGTGCCAGTAGTATATCCGGACTCCCACAAAATGAGCAGTTCTTC. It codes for CASSISGLPQNEQFF.

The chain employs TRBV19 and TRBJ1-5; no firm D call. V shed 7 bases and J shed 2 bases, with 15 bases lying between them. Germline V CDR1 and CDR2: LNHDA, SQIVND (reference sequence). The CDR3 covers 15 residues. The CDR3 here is CASNRYGEGNQPQHF. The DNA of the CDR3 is TGTGCCAGTAATCGATACGGGGAGGGCAATCAGCCCCAGCATTTT.

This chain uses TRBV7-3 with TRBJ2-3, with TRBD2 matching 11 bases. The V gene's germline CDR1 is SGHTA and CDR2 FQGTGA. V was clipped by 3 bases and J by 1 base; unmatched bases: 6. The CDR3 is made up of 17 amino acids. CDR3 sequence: CASSFPGLAVCTDTQYF. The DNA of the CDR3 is TGTGCCAGCAGCTTCCCGGGACTAGCGGTTTGCACAGATACGCAGTATTTT.

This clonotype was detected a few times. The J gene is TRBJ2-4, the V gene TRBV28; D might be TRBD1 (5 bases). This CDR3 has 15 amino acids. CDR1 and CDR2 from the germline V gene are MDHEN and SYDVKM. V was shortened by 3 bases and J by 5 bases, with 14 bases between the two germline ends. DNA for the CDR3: TGTGCCAGCAGTTTGGATGGGCTAGGGGAAAACATTCAGTACTTC. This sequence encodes CASSLDGLGENIQYF.

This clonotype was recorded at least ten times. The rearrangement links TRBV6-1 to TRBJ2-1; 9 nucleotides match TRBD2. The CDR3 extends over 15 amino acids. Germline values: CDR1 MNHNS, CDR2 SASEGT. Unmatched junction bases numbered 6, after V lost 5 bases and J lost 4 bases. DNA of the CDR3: TGTGCCAGCAGTTATTTAGCGGGAGCGTACAATGAGCAGTTCTTC. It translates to CASSYLAGAYNEQFF.

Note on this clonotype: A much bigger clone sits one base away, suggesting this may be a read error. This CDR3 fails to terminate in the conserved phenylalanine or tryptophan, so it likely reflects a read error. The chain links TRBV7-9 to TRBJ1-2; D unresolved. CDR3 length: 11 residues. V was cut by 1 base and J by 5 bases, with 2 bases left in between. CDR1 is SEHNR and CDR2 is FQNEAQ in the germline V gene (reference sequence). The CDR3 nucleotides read TGTGCCAGCAGCTTAGATTATGGCTACACCTCC. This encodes CASSLDYGYTS.

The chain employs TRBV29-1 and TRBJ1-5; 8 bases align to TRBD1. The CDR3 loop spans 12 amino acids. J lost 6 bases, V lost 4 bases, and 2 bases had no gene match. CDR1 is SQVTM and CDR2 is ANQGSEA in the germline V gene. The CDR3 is CSVGQGFQPQHF. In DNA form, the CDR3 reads TGCAGCGTTGGACAGGGGTTTCAGCCCCAGCATTTT.

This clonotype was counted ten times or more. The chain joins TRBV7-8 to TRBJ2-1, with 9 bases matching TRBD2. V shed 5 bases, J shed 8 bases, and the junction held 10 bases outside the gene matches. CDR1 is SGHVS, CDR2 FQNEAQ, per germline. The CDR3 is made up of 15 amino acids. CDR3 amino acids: CASSPTAGGFDEQFF. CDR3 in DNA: TGTGCCAGCAGCCCAACGGCGGGAGGGTTCGATGAGCAGTTCTTC.

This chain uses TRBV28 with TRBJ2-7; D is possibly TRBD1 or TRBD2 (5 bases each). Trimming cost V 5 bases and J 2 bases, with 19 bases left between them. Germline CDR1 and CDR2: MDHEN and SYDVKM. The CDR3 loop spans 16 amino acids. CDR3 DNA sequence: TGTGCCAGCAGTGGAAATGAGAGGGGCTCAACCTACGAGCAGTACTTC. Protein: CASSGNERGSTYEQYF.

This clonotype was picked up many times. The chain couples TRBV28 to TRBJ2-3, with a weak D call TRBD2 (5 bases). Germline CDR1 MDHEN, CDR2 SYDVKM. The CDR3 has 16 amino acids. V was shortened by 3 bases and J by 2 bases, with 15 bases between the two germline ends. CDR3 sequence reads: CASSFLRVRVTDTQYF. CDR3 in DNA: TGTGCCAGCAGTTTCTTGCGGGTTCGGGTCACAGATACGCAGTATTTT.

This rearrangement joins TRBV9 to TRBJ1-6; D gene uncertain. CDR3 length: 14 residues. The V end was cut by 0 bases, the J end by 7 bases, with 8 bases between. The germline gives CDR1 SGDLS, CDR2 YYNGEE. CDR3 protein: CASSVAGSNSPLHF. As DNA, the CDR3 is TGTGCCAGCAGCGTAGCGGGAAGCAATTCACCCCTCCACTTT. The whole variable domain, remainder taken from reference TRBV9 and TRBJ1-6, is DSGVTQTPKHLITATGQRVTLRCSPRSGDLSVYWYQQSLDQGLQFLIQYYNGEERAKGNILERFSAQQFPDLHSELNLSSLELGDSALYFCASSVAGSNSPLHFGNGTRLTVT.

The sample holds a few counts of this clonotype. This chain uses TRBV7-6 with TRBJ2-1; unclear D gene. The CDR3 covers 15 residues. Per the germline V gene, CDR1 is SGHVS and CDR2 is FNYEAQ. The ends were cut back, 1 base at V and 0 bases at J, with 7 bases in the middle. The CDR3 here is CASSLERNSYNEQFF. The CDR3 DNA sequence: TGTGCCAGCAGCTTAGAGCGAAACTCCTACAATGAGCAGTTCTTC.